Shown below are 12 T cell receptor beta chains from a single sample sequenced in a study of monozygotic twins with cystic fibrosis. Profiled with immunoSEQ multiplex PCR; TCRdb holds only in-frame clones, not every one. In the table there are around 26,000 clones, 95% to 97% of which are singletons. Sequences were obtained from blood. These receptors all stem from a girl aged 2 to 10 with cystic fibrosis.

V and J are TRBV14 and TRBJ2-5; D is possibly TRBD2 (6 bases). Per the germline V gene, CDR1 is SGHDN and CDR2 is FVKESK. CDR3 size: 15 residues. With 0 bases removed from V and 5 bases from J, the gap between germline ends came to 13 bases. The CDR3 loop reads CASSQEAGRLETQYF. CDR3 coding DNA: TGTGCCAGCAGCCAAGAGGCAGGGAGGCTGGAGACCCAGTACTTC.

V is TRBV7-9 and J is TRBJ2-5, with D possibly being TRBD2 (5 bases). The germline CDR1 and CDR2 sequences are SEHNR and FQNEAQ (reference sequence). Trimming pared 5 bases from V and 2 bases from J, leaving 12 bases between. The CDR3 totals 14 residues. The CDR3 DNA sequence: TGTGCCAGCAGCCTCCCCGGGGAGCAAGAGACCCAGTACTTC. Translating gives CASSLPGEQETQYF.

In DNA, the CDR3 is TGTGCCAGCAGCTTCCGGGACTCCTACGAGCAGTACTTC. The encoded protein is CASSFRDSYEQYF. This chain links TRBV7-8 with TRBJ2-7; possibly TRBD2 for D (5 bases). Per the germline V gene, CDR1 is SGHVS and CDR2 is FQNEAQ. The CDR3 spans 13 residues. The ends were cut back, 3 bases at V and 0 bases at J, with 6 bases in the middle.

V gene TRBV27 combines with J gene TRBJ1-4; TRBD1 is a possible D gene (5 bases). V was shortened by 5 bases and J by 0 bases, with 10 bases between the two germline ends. There are 15 residues in the CDR3. Looked up from germline, CDR1 is MNHEY and CDR2 is SMNVEV (reference sequence). In DNA, the CDR3 is TGTGCCAGCAGTCTCTTGGGACCAACTAATGAAAAACTGTTTTTT. Its translation: CASSLLGPTNEKLFF.

The chain has TRBV18 and TRBJ1-2; the match to TRBD1 covers 9 bases. CDR3 length equals 18 residues. Looked up from germline, CDR1 is KGHSH and CDR2 is LQKENI. V lost 1 base, J lost 5 bases, and 14 bases stayed unmatched. In DNA form, the CDR3 reads TGTGCCAGCTCACCACTCACGGGACAGGGAGCGTTTGGGTATGGCTACACCTTC. Protein: CASSPLTGQGAFGYGYTF. Filled out from reference TRBV18 and TRBJ1-2, the complete variable domain reads NAGVMQNPRHLVRRRGQEARLRCSPMKGHSHVYWYRQLPEEGLKFMVYLQKENIIDESGMPKERFSAEFPKEGPSILRIQQVVRGDSAAYFCASSPLTGQGAFGYGYTFGSGTRLTVV.

This clone occurred a few times. The chain recombines TRBV10-2 with TRBJ1-4; the D gene is possibly TRBD1 (6 bases). CDR3 length: 13 residues. Germline CDR1 reads WSHSY; CDR2 reads SAAADI. V dropped 5 bases and J dropped 8 bases, with 12 bases sitting between them. CDR3 in amino acids: CASSNGRGEKLFF. The CDR3 nucleotides are TGCGCCAGCAGTAACGGTAGGGGGGAAAAACTGTTTTTT.

The chain is built from TRBV2 and TRBJ1-1; TRBD1 aligns across 10 bases. Germline lookup yields CDR1 SNHLY and CDR2 FYNNEI. This CDR3 comprises 13 residues. The junction had 9 bases not matched to a gene; V was cut back by 6 bases and J by 11 bases. CDR3 DNA sequence: TGTGCCAGCAGCCCCGGGACAGGGGAGCATGCTTTCTTT. Translation: CASSPGTGEHAFF.

The chain joins TRBV7-8 to TRBJ2-2, with D maybe TRBD2 (5 bases). V lost 4 bases and J 6 bases, leaving 12 bases between the germline ends. This CDR3 has 14 residues. The germline gives CDR1 SGHVS, CDR2 FQNEAQ. CDR3 sequence reads: CASSSSRESGELFF. The DNA for the CDR3 is TGTGCCAGCAGCTCCTCAAGGGAGTCCGGGGAGCTGTTTTTT. Full variable domain (rest looked up from reference TRBV7-8 and TRBJ2-2): GAGVSQSPRYKVAKRGQDVALRCDPISGHVSLFWYQQALGQGPEFLTYFQNEAQLDKSGLPSDRFFAERPEGSVSTLKIQRTQQEDSAVYLCASSSSRESGELFFGEGSRLTVL.

The CDR3 DNA is TGTGCCAGCAGGCCCGGGACAGTGCTTCGGGGAAAACTGTTTTTT. As protein: CASRPGTVLRGKLFF. The V gene is TRBV21-1, the J gene TRBJ1-4; TRBD1 was called by the table and not checked on the DNA. TRBV21-1 is a pseudogene locus. The CDR3 is 15 amino acids.

The sample holds one count of this clone. This rearrangement joins TRBV5-1 to TRBJ2-1; 7 positions match TRBD1. Per the germline V gene, CDR1 is SGHRS and CDR2 is YFSETQ. The CDR3 is made up of 15 amino acids. V lost 3 bases, J lost 2 bases, and 5 bases stayed unmatched. The DNA of the CDR3 is TGCGCCAGCAGCTCCCCGGGACAGACCTACAATGAGCAGTTCTTC. Encoded protein: CASSSPGQTYNEQFF.

This chain uses TRBV27 with TRBJ2-7, with D possibly matching TRBD2 (6 bases). The CDR3 runs to 13 residues. Trimming pared 4 bases from V and 3 bases from J, leaving 10 bases between. The germline V gene encodes CDR1 MNHEY and CDR2 SMNVEV (reference sequence). The CDR3 DNA is TGTGCCAGCAGTTCGGGACTCGTCTACGAGCAGTACTTC. Its translation: CASSSGLVYEQYF.

This rearrangement joins TRBV4-2 to TRBJ2-2; 7 bases are a match to TRBD1. Germline assignment: CDR1 LGHNA and CDR2 YNFKEQ. V shed 1 base and J 0 bases; nucleotides not matched to a gene: 11. This CDR3 has 19 residues. The CDR3 DNA reads as TGTGCCAGCAGCCAAGTCCGCATGGACAGGTGGTCGAACACCGGGGAGCTGTTTTTT. Translating it yields CASSQVRMDRWSNTGELFF.